What follows are 11 T cell receptor beta chains derived from one specimen sequenced in a study of shared clonotypes between healthy human individuals. Positively selected for CCR7, the CD45RO-negative cells used as naive CD8 cells excluded terminally differentiated effector memory CD45RA+ cells. Generated by immunoSEQ multiplex PCR, the TCRdb table keeps only in-frame clones and is missing some. The data show millions of clones, about 92% seen once. Input material: naive CD8+ T cells from PBMCs. These receptors were collected from a man aged 18-30 years in good health. Some clones in this sample may be carry-over from other donors' samples.

The chain employs TRBV27 and TRBJ1-2; TRBD1 is a possible D gene (6 bases). The CDR3 has 13 amino acids. Germline V gene sequence: CDR1 MNHEY, CDR2 SMNVEV (reference sequence). The V end was cut by 6 bases, the J end by 6 bases, with 14 bases between. CDR3 loop: CASSYTGQDGYTF. The CDR3 bases are TGTGCCAGCAGCTATACAGGGCAAGATGGCTACACCTTC.

The CDR3 nucleotides are TGTGCCAGCACTGACCGTACCTACGAGCAGTACTTC. This gives the protein CASTDRTYEQYF. The J gene is TRBJ2-7, the V gene TRBV6-1, with D hard to call. In germline, CDR1 is MNHNS, CDR2 SASEGT. V lost 7 bases to trimming and J lost 2 bases, with 9 bases between them. The CDR3 has 12 residues.

The rearrangement links TRBV25-1 to TRBJ2-2; D ambiguous. CDR1 is MGHDK and CDR2 is SYGVNS in the germline V gene. V gave up 2 bases and J gave up 4 bases, with 8 bases separating them. The CDR3 is made up of 14 amino acids. CDR3 in DNA: TGTGCCAGCAGTGAACCGAGTCTCACCGGGGAGCTGTTTTTT. Translating it yields CASSEPSLTGELFF.

This chain joins TRBV7-6 and TRBJ2-1; 11 nucleotides agree with TRBD2. Trimming cost V 5 bases and J 5 bases; bases outside gene matches: 17. The CDR3 loop spans 19 amino acids. CDR1 is SGHVS and CDR2 is FNYEAQ in the germline V gene. The CDR3 loop is CASSRGQDYTSGSNNEQFF. The CDR3 nucleotides read TGTGCCAGCAGCCGAGGACAGGACTATACTAGCGGGAGTAACAATGAGCAGTTCTTC.

This chain uses TRBV9 with TRBJ2-3; no clear D. This CDR3 is built from 15 residues. Germline values: CDR1 SGDLS, CDR2 YYNGEE. Trimming took off 2 bases at V and 1 base at J, with 11 bases between the two ends. CDR3 amino acids: CASSVEMAGTDTQYF. Here the CDR3 DNA reads TGTGCCAGCAGCGTTGAAATGGCCGGCACAGATACGCAGTATTTT.

The chain recombines TRBV2 with TRBJ2-7; no definite D call. V lost 7 bases, J lost 2 bases, and 9 bases lay in between. The germline gives CDR1 SNHLY, CDR2 FYNNEI. CDR3 length: 12 amino acids. CDR3 loop: CASKKGPYEQYF. CDR3 nucleotide sequence: TGTGCCAGCAAAAAAGGCCCCTACGAGCAGTACTTC.

The rearrangement joins TRBV4-2 to TRBJ2-7; the match to TRBD1 covers 8 bases. The CDR3 length is 15 residues. The germline CDR1 and CDR2 sequences are LGHNA and YNFKEQ. V trimming: 1 base; J trimming: 7 bases; junction bases outside the gene matches: 9. The CDR3 DNA sequence: TGTGCCAGCAGCCAAGCGAGGCAGGGGGCGGGGGAGCAGTACTTC. Translation gives CASSQARQGAGEQYF.

The table lists this clone with a few counts. The chain joins TRBV7-9 to TRBJ2-7; 11 positions match TRBD2. CDR3 length: 15 residues. The V gene's germline CDR1 is SEHNR and CDR2 FQNEAQ (reference sequence). V dropped 5 bases and J dropped 0; count of bases not matched to a gene: 3. CDR3 DNA sequence: TGTGCCAGCAGCCCCACTAGCGGGGGCTCCTACGAGCAGTACTTC. Amino acids: CASSPTSGGSYEQYF.

Comment on this clone: This CDR3 is also generated by other DNA sequences in the sample. The V gene is TRBV30, the J gene TRBJ1-1; D is possibly TRBD1 (6 bases). Trimming stripped 0 bases from V and 6 bases from J, with 8 bases between. The CDR3 runs 12 residues. Germline values: CDR1 GTSNPN, CDR2 SVGIG (reference sequence). The CDR3 nucleotides are TGTGCCTGGAGTGTGGGGGCCGCTGAAGCTTTCTTT. Translated, it gives CAWSVGAAEAFF. Looking up the rest from reference TRBV30 and TRBJ1-1 gives the full variable domain: SQTIHQWPATLVQPVGSPLSLECTVEGTSNPNLYWYRQAAGRGLQLLFYSVGIGQISSEVPQNLSASRPQDRQFILSSKKLLLSDSGFYLCAWSVGAAEAFFGQGTRLTVV.

The count of this clone is one. The rearrangement links TRBV7-8 to TRBJ2-7; 9 positions match TRBD2. The CDR3 totals 15 residues. Germline trimming cut 5 bases from V and 1 base from J; bases unmatched to any gene: 6. Germline-derived CDR1 and CDR2 are SGHVS and FQNEAQ. CDR3 in DNA: TGTGCCAGCAGCCTAGGGACTAGCCCGTCCTACGAGCAGTACTTC. It specifies CASSLGTSPSYEQYF.

The chain uses TRBV28 and TRBJ2-7; D remains ambiguous. V lost 4 bases, J lost 7 bases, and 14 bases lay in between. CDR1 is MDHEN and CDR2 is SYDVKM in the germline V gene. The CDR3 has 13 amino acids. The DNA for the CDR3 is TGTGCCAGCAGTTCAAGGGCGCCGAGGGAGCAGTACTTC. It yields the protein CASSSRAPREQYF.